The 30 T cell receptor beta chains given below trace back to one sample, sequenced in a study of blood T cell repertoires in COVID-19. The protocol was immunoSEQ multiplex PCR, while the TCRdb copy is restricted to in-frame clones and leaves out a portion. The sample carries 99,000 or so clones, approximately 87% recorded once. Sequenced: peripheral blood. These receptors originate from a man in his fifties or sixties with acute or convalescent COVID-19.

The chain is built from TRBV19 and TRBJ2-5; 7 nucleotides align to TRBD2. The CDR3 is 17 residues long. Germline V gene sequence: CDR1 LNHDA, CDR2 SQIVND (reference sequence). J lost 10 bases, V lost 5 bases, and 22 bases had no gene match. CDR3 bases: TGTGCCAGTAGTCCAACCGGGCGCGGGTCGTTAGGGGAGGGCCAGTACTTC. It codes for CASSPTGRGSLGEGQYF.

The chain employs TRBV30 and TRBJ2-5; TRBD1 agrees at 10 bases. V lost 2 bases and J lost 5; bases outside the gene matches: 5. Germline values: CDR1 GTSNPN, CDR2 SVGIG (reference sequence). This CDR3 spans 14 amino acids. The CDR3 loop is CAWSPGQGRETQYF. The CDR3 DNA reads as TGTGCCTGGAGTCCGGGACAGGGGAGGGAGACCCAGTACTTC.

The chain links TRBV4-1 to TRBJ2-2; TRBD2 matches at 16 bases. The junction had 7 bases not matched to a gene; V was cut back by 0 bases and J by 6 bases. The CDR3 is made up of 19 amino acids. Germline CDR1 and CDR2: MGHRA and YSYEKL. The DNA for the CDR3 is TGCGCCAGCAGCCAAGATGGGACTAGCGGGAGGGCCGGGGCCGGGGAGCTGTTTTTT. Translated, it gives CASSQDGTSGRAGAGELFF.

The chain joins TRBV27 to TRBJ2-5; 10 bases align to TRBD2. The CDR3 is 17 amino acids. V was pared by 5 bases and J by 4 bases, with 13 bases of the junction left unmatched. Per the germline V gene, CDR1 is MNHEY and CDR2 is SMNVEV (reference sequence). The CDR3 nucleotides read TGTGCCAGCAGTGCATCGCCTAGCGGGAGCCTTAGAGAGACCCAGTACTTC. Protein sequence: CASSASPSGSLRETQYF.

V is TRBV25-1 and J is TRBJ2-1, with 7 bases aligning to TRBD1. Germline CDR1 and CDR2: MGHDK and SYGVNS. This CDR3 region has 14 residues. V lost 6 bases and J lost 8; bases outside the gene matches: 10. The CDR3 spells CASSPGQPRDEQFF. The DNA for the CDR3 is TGTGCCAGCAGCCCGGGACAGCCAAGGGATGAGCAGTTCTTC.

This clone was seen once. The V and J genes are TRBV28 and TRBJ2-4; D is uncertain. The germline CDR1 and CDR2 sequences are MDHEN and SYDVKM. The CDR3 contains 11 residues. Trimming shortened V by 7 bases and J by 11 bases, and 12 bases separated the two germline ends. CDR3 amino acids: CASTRGPFQYF. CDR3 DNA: TGTGCCAGCACTCGTGGCCCCTTTCAGTACTTC.

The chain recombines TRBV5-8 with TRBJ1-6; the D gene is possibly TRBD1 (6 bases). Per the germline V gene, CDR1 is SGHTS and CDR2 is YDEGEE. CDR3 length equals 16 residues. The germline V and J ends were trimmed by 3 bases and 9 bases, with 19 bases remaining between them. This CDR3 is CASSSTRGVKRSPLHF. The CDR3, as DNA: TGTGCCAGCAGCTCCACCAGGGGCGTGAAGCGTTCACCCCTCCACTTT.

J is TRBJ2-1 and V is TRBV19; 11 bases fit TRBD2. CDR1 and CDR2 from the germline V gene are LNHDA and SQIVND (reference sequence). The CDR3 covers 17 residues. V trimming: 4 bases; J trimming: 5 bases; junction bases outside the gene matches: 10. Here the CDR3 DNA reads TGTGCCAGTAGTACAGCTCCTTGGACTAGCGGGCACAATGAGCAGTTCTTC. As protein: CASSTAPWTSGHNEQFF.

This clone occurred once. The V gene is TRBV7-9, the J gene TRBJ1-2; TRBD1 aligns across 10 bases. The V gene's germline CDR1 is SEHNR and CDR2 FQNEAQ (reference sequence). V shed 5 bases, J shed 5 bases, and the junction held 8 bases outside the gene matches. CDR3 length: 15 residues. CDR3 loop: CASSLGQGRGYGYTF. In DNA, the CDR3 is TGTGCCAGCAGCCTGGGACAGGGGCGCGGTTATGGCTACACCTTC.

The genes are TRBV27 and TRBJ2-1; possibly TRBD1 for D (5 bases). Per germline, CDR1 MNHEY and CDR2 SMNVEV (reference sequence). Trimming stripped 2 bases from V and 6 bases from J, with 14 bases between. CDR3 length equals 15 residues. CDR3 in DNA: TGTGCCAGCAGTTTACGGCAGGGAAATACCAATGAGCAGTTCTTC. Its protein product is CASSLRQGNTNEQFF.

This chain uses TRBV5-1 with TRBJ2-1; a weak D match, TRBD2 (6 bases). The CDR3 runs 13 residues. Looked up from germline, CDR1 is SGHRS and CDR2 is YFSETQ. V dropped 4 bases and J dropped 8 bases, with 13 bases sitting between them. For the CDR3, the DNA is TGCGCCAGCAGCGTCGGGACTTGGGATGAGCAGTTCTTC. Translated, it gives CASSVGTWDEQFF.

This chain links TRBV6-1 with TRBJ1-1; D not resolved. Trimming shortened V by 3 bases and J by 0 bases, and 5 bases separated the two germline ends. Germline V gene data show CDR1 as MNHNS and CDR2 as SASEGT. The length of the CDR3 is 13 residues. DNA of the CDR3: TGTGCCAGCAGTGACAGGATGAACACTGAAGCTTTCTTT. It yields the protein CASSDRMNTEAFF.

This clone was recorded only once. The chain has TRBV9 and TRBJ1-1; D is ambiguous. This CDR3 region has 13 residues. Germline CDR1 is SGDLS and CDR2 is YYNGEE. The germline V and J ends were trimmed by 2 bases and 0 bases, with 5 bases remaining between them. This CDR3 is CASSVTVNTEAFF. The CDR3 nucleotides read TGTGCCAGCAGCGTCACTGTGAACACTGAAGCTTTCTTT.

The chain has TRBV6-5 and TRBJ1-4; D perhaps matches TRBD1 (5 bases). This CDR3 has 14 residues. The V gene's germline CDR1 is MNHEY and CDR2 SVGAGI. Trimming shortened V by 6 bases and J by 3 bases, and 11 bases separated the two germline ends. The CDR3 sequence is CASSTGSPNEKLFF. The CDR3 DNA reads TGTGCCAGCAGCACAGGCTCTCCTAATGAAAAACTGTTTTTT.

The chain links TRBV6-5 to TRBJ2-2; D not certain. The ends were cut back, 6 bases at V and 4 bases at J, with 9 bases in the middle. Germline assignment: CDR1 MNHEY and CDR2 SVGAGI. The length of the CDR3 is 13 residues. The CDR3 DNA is TGTGCCAGCAGACGGAGCAGCACCGGGGAGCTGTTTTTT. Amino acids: CASRRSSTGELFF.

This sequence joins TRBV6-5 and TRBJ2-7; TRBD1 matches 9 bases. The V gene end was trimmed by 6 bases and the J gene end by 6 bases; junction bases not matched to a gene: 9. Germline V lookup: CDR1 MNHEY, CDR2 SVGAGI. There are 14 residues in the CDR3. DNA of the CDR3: TGTGCCAGCAGAGCCGGGACAGGGTACCCCGAGCAGTACTTC. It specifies CASRAGTGYPEQYF.

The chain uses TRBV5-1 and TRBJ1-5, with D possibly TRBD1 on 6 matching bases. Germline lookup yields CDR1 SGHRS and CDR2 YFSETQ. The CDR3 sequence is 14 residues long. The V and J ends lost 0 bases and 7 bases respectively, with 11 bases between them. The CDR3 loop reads CASSLERGGQPQHF. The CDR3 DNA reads TGCGCCAGCAGCTTGGAAAGGGGGGGACAGCCCCAGCATTTT.

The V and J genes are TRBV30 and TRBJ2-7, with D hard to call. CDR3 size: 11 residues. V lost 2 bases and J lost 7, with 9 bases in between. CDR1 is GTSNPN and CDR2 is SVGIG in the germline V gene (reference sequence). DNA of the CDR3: TGTGCCTGGAGTAAGCTAGGAGAGCAGTACTTC. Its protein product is CAWSKLGEQYF.

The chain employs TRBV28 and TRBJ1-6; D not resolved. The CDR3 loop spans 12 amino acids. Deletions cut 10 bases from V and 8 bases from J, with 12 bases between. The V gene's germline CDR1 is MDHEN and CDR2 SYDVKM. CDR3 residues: CATRVIDSPLHF. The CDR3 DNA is TGTGCCACGCGGGTAATCGATTCACCCCTCCACTTT. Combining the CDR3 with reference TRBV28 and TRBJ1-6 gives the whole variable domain DVKVTQSSRYLVKRTGEKVFLECVQDMDHENMFWYRQDPGLGLRLIYFSYDVKMKEKGDIPEGYSVSREKKERFSLILESASTNQTSMYLCATRVIDSPLHFGNGTRLTVT.

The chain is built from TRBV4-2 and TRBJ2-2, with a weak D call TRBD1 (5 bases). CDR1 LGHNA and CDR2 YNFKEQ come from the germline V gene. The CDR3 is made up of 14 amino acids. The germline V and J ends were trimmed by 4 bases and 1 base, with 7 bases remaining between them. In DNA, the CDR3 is TGTGCCAGCAGCCTGCAGGGGAACACCGGGGAGCTGTTTTTT. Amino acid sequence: CASSLQGNTGELFF.

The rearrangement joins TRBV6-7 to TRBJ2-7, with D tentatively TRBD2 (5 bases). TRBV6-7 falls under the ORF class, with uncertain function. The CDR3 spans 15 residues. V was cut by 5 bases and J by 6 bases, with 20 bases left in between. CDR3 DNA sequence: TGTGCCAGCAGTAGGGTTTGCGGAGGAAGAACCGAGCAGTACTTC. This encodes CASSRVCGGRTEQYF.

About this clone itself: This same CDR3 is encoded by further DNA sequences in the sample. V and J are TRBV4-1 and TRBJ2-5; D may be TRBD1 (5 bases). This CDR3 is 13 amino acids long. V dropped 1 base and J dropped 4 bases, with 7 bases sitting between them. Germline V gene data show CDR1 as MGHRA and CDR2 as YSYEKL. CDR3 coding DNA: TGCGCCAGCAGCCAAGCTAGGGGAGAGACCCAGTACTTC. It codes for CASSQARGETQYF.

CDR3 loop: CASSRGRSTEAFF. The CDR3 bases are TGTGCCAGCAGCAGGGGGCGAAGCACTGAAGCTTTCTTT. J is TRBJ1-1 and V is TRBV7-2, with TRBD1 matching 7 bases. This CDR3 is 13 amino acids long. Trimming took 5 bases from V and 4 from J; bases not matched to a gene: 4. The germline V gene has CDR1 SGHTA and CDR2 FQGNSA.

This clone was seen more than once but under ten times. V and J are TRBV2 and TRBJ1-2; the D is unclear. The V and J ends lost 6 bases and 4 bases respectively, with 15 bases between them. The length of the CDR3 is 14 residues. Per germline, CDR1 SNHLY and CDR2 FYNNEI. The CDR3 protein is CASSPAWASYGYTF. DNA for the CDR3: TGTGCCAGCAGCCCTGCCTGGGCCTCCTATGGCTACACCTTC.

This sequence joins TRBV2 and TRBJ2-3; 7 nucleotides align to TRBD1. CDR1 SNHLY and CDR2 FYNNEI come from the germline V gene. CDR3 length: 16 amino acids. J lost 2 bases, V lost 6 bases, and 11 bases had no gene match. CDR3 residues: CASRTTGSIYTDTQYF. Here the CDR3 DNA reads TGTGCCAGCAGGACGACAGGGAGTATTTACACAGATACGCAGTATTTT.

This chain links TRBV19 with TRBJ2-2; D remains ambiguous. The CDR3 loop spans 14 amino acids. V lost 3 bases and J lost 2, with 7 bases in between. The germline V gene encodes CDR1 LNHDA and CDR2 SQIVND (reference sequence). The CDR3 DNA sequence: TGTGCCAGTAGTATTGGCCCCAACACCGGGGAGCTGTTTTTT. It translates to CASSIGPNTGELFF.

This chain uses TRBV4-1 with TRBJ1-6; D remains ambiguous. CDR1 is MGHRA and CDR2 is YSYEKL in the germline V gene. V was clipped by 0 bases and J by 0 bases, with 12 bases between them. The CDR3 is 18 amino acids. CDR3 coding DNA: TGCGCCAGCAGCCAAGACCCTGGGTCTAGCTCCTATAATTCACCCCTCCACTTT. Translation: CASSQDPGSSSYNSPLHF.

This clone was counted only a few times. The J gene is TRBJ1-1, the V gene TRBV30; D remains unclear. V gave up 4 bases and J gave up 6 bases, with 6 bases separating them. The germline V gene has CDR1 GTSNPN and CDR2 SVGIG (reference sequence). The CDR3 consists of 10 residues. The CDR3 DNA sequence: TGTGCCTGGATGGAGGCTGAAGCTTTCTTT. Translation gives CAWMEAEAFF.

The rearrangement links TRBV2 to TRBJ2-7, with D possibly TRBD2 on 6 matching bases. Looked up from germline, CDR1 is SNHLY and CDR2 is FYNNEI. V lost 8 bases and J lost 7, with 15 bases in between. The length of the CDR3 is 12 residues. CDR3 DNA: TGTGCCAGCCGCCAGGAGGGTAATGAGCAGTACTTC. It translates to CASRQEGNEQYF. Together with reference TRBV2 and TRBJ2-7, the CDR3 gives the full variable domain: EPEVTQTPSHQVTQMGQEVILRCVPISNHLYFYWYRQILGQKVEFLVSFYNNEISEKSEIFDDQFSVERPDGSNFTLKIRSTKLEDSAMYFCASRQEGNEQYFGPGTRLTVT.

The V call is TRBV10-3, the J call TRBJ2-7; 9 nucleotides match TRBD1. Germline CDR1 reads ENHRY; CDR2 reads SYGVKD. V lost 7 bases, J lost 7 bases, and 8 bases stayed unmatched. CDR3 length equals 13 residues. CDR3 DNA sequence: TGTGCCATCACCCCGGACAGGGGCTTAGAGCAGTACTTC. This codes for CAITPDRGLEQYF.